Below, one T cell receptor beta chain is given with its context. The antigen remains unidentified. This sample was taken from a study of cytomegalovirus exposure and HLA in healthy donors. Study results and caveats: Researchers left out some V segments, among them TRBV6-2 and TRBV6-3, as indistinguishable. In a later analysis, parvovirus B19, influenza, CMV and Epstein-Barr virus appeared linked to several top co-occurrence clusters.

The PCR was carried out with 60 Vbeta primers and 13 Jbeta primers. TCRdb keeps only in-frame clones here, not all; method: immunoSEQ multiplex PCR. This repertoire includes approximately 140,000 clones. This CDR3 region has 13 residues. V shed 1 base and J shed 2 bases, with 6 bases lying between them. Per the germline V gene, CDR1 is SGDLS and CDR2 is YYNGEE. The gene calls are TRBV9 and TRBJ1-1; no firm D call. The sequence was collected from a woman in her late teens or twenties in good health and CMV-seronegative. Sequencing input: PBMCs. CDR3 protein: CASSVSGNTEAFF. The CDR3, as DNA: TGTGCCAGCAGCGTATCAGGAAACACTGAAGCTTTCTTT.